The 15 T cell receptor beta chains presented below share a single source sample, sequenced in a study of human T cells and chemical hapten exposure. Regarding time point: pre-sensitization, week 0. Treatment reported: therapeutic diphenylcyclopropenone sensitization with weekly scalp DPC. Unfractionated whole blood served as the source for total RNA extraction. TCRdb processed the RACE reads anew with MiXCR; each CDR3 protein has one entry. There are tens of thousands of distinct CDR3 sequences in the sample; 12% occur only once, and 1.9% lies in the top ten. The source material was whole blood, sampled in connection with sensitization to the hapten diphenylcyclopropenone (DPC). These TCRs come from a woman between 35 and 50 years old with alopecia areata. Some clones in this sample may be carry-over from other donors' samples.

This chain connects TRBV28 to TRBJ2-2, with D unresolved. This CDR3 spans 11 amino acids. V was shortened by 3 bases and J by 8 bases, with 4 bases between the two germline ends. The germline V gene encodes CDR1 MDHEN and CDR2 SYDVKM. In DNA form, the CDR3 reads TGTGCCAGCAGTTTTAAAGGGGAGCTGTTTTTT. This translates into CASSFKGELFF.

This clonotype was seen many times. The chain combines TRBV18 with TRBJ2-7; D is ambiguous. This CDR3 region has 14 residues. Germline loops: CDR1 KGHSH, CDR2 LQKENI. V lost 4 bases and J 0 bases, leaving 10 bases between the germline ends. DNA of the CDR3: TGTGCCAGCTCACGGGCAGCTGACTCCTACGAGCAGTACTTC. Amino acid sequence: CASSRAADSYEQYF.

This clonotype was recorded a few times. The CDR3 nucleotides are TGTGCCAGCAGTCTCCCGCCTTCTAATGAAAAACTGTTTTTT. Amino acids: CASSLPPSNEKLFF. V gene TRBV28 combines with J gene TRBJ1-4; D remains ambiguous. The CDR3 covers 14 residues. The V gene's germline CDR1 is MDHEN and CDR2 SYDVKM. Trimming stripped 5 bases from V and 3 bases from J, with 10 bases between.

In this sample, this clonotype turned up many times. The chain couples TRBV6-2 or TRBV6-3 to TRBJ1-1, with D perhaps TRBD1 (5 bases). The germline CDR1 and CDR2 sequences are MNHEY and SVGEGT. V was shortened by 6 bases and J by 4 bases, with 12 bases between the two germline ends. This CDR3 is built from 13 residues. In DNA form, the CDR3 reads TGTGCCAGCAGCCAGGGCAGGGCCACTGAAGCTTTCTTT. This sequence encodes CASSQGRATEAFF.

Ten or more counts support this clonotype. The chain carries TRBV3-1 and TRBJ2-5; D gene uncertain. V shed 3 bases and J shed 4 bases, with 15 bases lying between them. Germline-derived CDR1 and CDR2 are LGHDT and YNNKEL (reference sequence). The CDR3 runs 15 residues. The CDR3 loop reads CASSQGSVLSETQYF. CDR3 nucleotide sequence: TGTGCCAGCAGCCAGGGGTCAGTCCTGTCAGAGACCCAGTACTTC.

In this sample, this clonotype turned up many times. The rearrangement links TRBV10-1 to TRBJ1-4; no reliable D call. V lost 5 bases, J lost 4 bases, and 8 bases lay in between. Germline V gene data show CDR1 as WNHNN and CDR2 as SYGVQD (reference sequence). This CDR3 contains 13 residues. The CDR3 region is CASSTTDNEKLFF. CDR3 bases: TGCGCCAGCAGTACTACGGATAATGAAAAACTGTTTTTT.

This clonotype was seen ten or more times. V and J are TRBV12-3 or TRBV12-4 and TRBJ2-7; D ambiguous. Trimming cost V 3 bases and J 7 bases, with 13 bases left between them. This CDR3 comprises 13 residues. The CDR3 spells CASSFAARWEQYF. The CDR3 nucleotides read TGTGCCAGCAGTTTTGCTGCCCGGTGGGAGCAGTACTTC.

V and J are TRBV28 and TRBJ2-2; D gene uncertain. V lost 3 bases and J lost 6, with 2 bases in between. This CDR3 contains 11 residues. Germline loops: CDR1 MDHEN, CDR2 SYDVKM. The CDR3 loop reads CASSLAGELFF. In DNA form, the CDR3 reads TGTGCCAGCAGTTTGGCCGGGGAGCTGTTTTTT.

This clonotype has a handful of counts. The CDR3 is CASSSGGADTEAFF. For the CDR3, the DNA is TGTGCCAGCAGTTCAGGCGGGGCGGACACTGAAGCTTTCTTT. The rearrangement links TRBV6-2 or TRBV6-3 to TRBJ1-1; TRBD1 might be the D (5 bases). Trimming stripped 4 bases from V and 3 bases from J, with 12 bases between. Germline V gene data show CDR1 as MNHEY and CDR2 as SVGEGT. The CDR3 is 14 residues long.

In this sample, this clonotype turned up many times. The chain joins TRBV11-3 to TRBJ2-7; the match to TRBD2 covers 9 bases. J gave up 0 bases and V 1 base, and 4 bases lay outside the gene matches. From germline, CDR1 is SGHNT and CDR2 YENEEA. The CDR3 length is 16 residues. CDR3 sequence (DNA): TGTGCCAGCAGCTTAGCCTCTAGCGGGGCCTCCTACGAGCAGTACTTC. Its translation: CASSLASSGASYEQYF.

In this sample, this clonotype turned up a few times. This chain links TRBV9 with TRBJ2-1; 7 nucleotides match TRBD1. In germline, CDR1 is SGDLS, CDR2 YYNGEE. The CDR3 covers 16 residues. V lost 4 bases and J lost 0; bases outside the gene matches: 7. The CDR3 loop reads CASSSYRQGSYNEQFF. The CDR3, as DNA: TGTGCCAGCAGCTCTTATCGACAGGGCTCCTACAATGAGCAGTTCTTC. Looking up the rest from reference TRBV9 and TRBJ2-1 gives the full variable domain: DSGVTQTPKHLITATGQRVTLRCSPRSGDLSVYWYQQSLDQGLQFLIQYYNGEERAKGNILERFSAQQFPDLHSELNLSSLELGDSALYFCASSSYRQGSYNEQFFGPGTRLTVL.

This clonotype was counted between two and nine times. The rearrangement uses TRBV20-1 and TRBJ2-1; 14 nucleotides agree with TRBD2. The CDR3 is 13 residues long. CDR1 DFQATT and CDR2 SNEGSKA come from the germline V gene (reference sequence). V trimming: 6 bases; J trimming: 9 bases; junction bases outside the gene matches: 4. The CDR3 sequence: CSARTSGGFEQFF. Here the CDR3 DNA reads TGCAGTGCAAGGACTAGCGGGGGGTTTGAGCAGTTCTTC.

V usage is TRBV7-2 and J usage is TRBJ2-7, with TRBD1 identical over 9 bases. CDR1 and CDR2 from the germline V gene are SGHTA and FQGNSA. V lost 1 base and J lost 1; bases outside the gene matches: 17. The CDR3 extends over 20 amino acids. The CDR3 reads CASSLGHRGRQVSASYEQYF. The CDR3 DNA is TGTGCCAGCAGCTTAGGCCACAGGGGGCGGCAAGTTTCGGCATCCTACGAGCAGTACTTC.

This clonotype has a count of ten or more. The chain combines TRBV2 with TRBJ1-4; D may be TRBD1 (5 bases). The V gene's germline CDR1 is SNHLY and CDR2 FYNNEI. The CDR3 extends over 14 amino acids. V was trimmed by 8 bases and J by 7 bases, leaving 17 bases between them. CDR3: CASHLGTGSEKLFF. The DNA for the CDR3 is TGTGCCAGCCACCTGGGGACGGGATCTGAAAAACTGTTTTTT. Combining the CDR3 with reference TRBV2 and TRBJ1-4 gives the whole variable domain EPEVTQTPSHQVTQMGQEVILRCVPISNHLYFYWYRQILGQKVEFLVSFYNNEISEKSEIFDDQFSVERPDGSNFTLKIRSTKLEDSAMYFCASHLGTGSEKLFFGSGTQLSVL.

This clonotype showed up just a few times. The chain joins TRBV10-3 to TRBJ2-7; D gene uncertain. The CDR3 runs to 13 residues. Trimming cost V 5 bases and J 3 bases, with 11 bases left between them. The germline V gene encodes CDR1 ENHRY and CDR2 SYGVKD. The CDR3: CAISHGNLYEQYF. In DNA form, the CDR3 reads TGTGCCATCAGTCACGGTAACCTCTACGAGCAGTACTTC.